Given below is one TCR beta chain in context. Assay: immunoSEQ multiplex PCR; the TCRdb copy retains only in-frame clones and omits some. The table lists 98,000 or so clones, around 90% of them singletons. The V gene's germline CDR1 is LGHNA and CDR2 YNFKEQ. J was trimmed by 6 bases and V by 3 bases; bases with no gene match: 10. The length of the CDR3 is 17 residues. The sample is drawn from a study of blood T cell repertoires in COVID-19. Turning to the study itself: Samples representing acute and convalescent COVID-19 were sourced from the United States, Italy and Spain.

Seattle patients were enrolled during active infection and followed longitudinally. The specimen sequenced was peripheral blood. The sequence came from a man aged 55 to 70 with COVID-19, enrolled during active disease. The V call is TRBV4-2, the J call TRBJ2-1; 11 nucleotides line up with TRBD1. Written as DNA, the CDR3 is TGTGCCAGCAGCCACAGGCCGGGACAGGGGGGAGTCAATGAGCAGTTCTTC. Its protein product is CASSHRPGQGGVNEQFF.